Listed here is a single T cell receptor beta chain. As yet, its antigen is unknown. The assay was immunoSEQ multiplex PCR, and TCRdb's table has in-frame clones only and misses some. Of 2 million to 3 million clones in the sample, roughly 93% were seen once. The CDR3 is 13 amino acids. Trimming removed 1 base from V and 5 bases from J, with 8 bases in between. Per the germline V gene, CDR1 is LNHNV and CDR2 is YYDKDF (reference sequence). This record belongs to a study of shared clonotypes between healthy human individuals. Study context: Used for every donor were three CD4 naive, three CD4 memory, two CD8 naive and one CD8 memory plate. The study, taken as a whole, reports: What rarefaction showed was incomplete sorted-subset sequencing despite large depth. Generally, estimated richness proved larger in naive subsets than it did in memory subsets.

The receptor was isolated from a man between 18 and 29 years old in good health. Some clones in this sample may be carry-over from other donors' samples. The sequenced sample consisted of naive CD4+ T cells from PBMCs. Sample subset: CD45RA+ positively selected. The chain joins TRBV15 to TRBJ1-2; D unclear. The CDR3 DNA reads as TGTGCCACCAGCAGAGCTCAGGTATATGGCTACACCTTC. It is translated as CATSRAQVYGYTF.